This T cell receptor beta chain was documented in a study of blood T cell repertoires in COVID-19. Study in general: T cells, B-cell-depleted T cells, or PBMCs supplied cDNA or gDNA.

The CDR3 is made up of 16 amino acids. With V trimmed by 5 bases and J by 0 bases, 6 bases remained unmatched. CDR1 SGHRS and CDR2 YFSETQ come from the germline V gene. In the original analysis: Amplification with reference gene primers provided the estimates of nucleated cell counts. Only in-frame clones appear in the TCRdb table, and some are missing; sequencing was by immunoSEQ multiplex PCR. The V and J calls and the clone size are those of that table, but D and trimming were determined from the DNA. Seen here are 75,000 or so clones, roughly nine tenths observed once, and the top ten hold nearly 5%.

The chain is built from TRBV5-1 and TRBJ1-1; 11 bases line up with TRBD1. This receptor was identified in a woman of 80 years or more with active or convalescent COVID-19. The material sequenced was peripheral blood. The CDR3 nucleotides read TGCGCCAGCAGGTTCCGGGACAGGGGGATGAACACTGAAGCTTTCTTT. Its translation is CASRFRDRGMNTEAFF.